This T cell receptor beta chain was documented in a study of T-cell memory formation after mild COVID-19. Study background: TCR clusters largely stayed donor specific.

Points from the study as a whole: The pre-infection memory compartment contained some responding clones, suggesting cross-reactive memory joined.

TCR alpha and TCR beta cDNA libraries carrying sample barcodes and UMIs were produced by 5'RACE using constant-segment primers. TCRdb re-called the 5' RACE reads with MiXCR, one entry per CDR3 protein. Among tens of thousands of distinct CDR3 sequences listed, about 7.1% were seen once. The CDR3 is 15 amino acids. Germline V gene data show CDR1 as LGHNA and CDR2 as YSLEER. V dropped 3 bases and J dropped 6; count of bases not matched to a gene: 7. This clonotype showed up just a few times. No antigen is known for it. The chain has TRBV4-3 and TRBJ1-4; 7 bases are a match to TRBD1. The sample comprised PBMCs or a T cell subset sorted from them (not recorded which). This clonotype originated in a man aged 18-30 years who had mild COVID-19 (a few samples of this study predate the infection). Cell type and time point are not known. CDR3: CASSHLTGTDEKLFF. CDR3 nucleotide sequence: TGCGCCAGCAGCCACTTAACCGGGACAGATGAAAAACTGTTTTTT.